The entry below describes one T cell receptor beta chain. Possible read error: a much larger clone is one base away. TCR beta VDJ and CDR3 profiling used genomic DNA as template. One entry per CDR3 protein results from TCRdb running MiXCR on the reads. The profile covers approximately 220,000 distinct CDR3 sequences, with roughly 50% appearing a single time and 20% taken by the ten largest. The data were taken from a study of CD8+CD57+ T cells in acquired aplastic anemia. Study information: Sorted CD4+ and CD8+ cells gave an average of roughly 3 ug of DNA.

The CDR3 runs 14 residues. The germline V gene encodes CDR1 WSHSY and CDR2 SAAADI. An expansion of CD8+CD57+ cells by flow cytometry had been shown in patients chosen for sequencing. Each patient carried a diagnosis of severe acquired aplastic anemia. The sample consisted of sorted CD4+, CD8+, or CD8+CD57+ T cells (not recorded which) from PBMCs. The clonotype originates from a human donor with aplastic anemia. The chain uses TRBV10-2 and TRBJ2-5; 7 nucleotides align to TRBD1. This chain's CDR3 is CASSESGGRGSQYF. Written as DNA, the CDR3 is TGTGCCAGCAGTGAAAGTGGCGGCAGGGGGTCCCAGTACTTC.